Listed here are 17 T cell receptor beta chains from one sample, sequenced in a study of blood T cell repertoires in COVID-19. The table came from immunoSEQ multiplex PCR; TCRdb's copy has only in-frame clones and leaves some out. The sample includes 95,000 to 150,000 clones, around 77% of them seen just once. Sequenced input: peripheral blood. The receptors derive from a human donor in a cohort sampled during active COVID-19.

The chain recombines TRBV5-1 with TRBJ1-3, with TRBD1 matching 8 bases. V shed 4 bases, J shed 4 bases, and the junction held 7 bases outside the gene matches. CDR3 length: 15 amino acids. The germline V gene encodes CDR1 SGHRS and CDR2 YFSETQ. CDR3 in amino acids: CASSPLTGDGNTIYF. Written as DNA, the CDR3 is TGCGCCAGCAGCCCCCTGACAGGGGACGGAAACACCATATATTTT.

CDR3 protein: CASSQGLGRSLEQYF. Here the CDR3 DNA reads TGCGCCAGCAGCCAAGGACTAGGAAGGTCCCTCGAGCAGTACTTC. The chain couples TRBV4-1 to TRBJ2-7; tentatively, D is TRBD2 (6 bases). The germline CDR1 and CDR2 sequences are MGHRA and YSYEKL. This CDR3 has 15 residues. The V end lost 1 base, the J end lost 6 bases, and 16 bases lay between the germline ends.

The chain joins TRBV6-1 to TRBJ1-5; unclear D gene. Per the germline V gene, CDR1 is MNHNS and CDR2 is SASEGT. Trimming stripped 2 bases from V and 2 bases from J, with 7 bases between. The CDR3 runs 14 residues. This CDR3 reads CASSESGGNQPQHF. The CDR3 coding sequence is TGTGCCAGCAGTGAAAGCGGGGGCAATCAGCCCCAGCATTTT.

This chain joins TRBV7-9 and TRBJ2-7; D possibly corresponds to TRBD1 (6 bases). V was shortened by 4 bases and J by 2 bases, with 18 bases between the two germline ends. Germline V gene lookup returns CDR1 SEHNR and CDR2 FQNEAQ (reference sequence). The CDR3 totals 16 residues. The CDR3 spells CASSSLLTGSAYEQYF. The DNA of the CDR3 is TGTGCCAGCAGCTCCCTGCTGACAGGCTCAGCCTACGAGCAGTACTTC.

The chain employs TRBV9 and TRBJ2-7; D gene uncertain. Trimming took off 0 bases at V and 0 bases at J, with 13 bases between the two ends. CDR3 length equals 16 residues. From germline, CDR1 is SGDLS and CDR2 YYNGEE. The CDR3 coding sequence is TGTGCCAGCAGCGTAGGAGGAGCCTTAAGCTCCTACGAGCAGTACTTC. It encodes CASSVGGALSSYEQYF.

This clone has a handful of counts. The genes are TRBV7-3 and TRBJ1-1; 9 bases agree with TRBD1. Germline V lookup: CDR1 SGHTA, CDR2 FQGTGA. The V segment lost 3 bases and the J segment 1 base; nucleotides outside the gene matches: 6. The CDR3 length is 16 residues. This chain's CDR3 is CASSFTGGGRNTEAFF. The CDR3 nucleotides are TGTGCCAGCAGCTTCACAGGGGGCGGGAGGAACACTGAAGCTTTCTTT.

The chain combines TRBV5-4 with TRBJ1-5, with a weak D call TRBD1 (5 bases). Looked up from germline, CDR1 is SGHNT and CDR2 is YYREEE (reference sequence). The CDR3 sequence is 13 residues long. V was pared by 4 bases and J by 9 bases, with 14 bases between. CDR3 sequence: CASSPDMSGPQHF. In nucleotides, the CDR3 is TGTGCCAGCAGCCCGGACATGTCCGGGCCCCAGCATTTT.

The chain is built from TRBV12-3 or TRBV12-4 and TRBJ1-2; TRBD1 aligns across 8 bases. Losses at the gene ends were 7 bases for V and 5 bases for J; bases not matched to a gene: 6. The CDR3 is 13 amino acids. The CDR3 sequence is CASTFGQGYGYTF. CDR3 DNA sequence: TGTGCCAGCACTTTTGGACAGGGATATGGCTACACCTTC.

This sequence joins TRBV3-1 (or the pseudogene TRBV3-2) and TRBJ1-1; tentative D call: TRBD1 (5 bases). The CDR3 runs 12 residues. Trimming cost V 2 bases and J 10 bases, with 11 bases left between them. Germline V gives CDR1 LGHDT, CDR2 YNNKEL (reference sequence). The CDR3 DNA reads as TGTGCCAGCAGCCAATCAGGGCGCAGAGCTTTCTTT. Amino acids: CASSQSGRRAFF.

The rearrangement uses TRBV18 and TRBJ1-4; D ambiguous. V was trimmed by 1 base and J by 4 bases, leaving 10 bases between them. CDR1 KGHSH and CDR2 LQKENI come from the germline V gene. This CDR3 is built from 15 residues. The CDR3 is CASSPLVANNEKLFF. In nucleotides, the CDR3 is TGTGCCAGCTCACCACTAGTAGCTAATAATGAAAAACTGTTTTTT.

The chain couples TRBV2 to TRBJ1-4; no reliable D call. Germline CDR1 is SNHLY and CDR2 is FYNNEI. The V gene lost 6 bases and the J gene lost 1 base, with 9 bases spanning the gap. The CDR3 sequence is 14 residues long. CDR3 in DNA: TGTGCCAGCAGAAGGCGGGAAACTAATGAAAAACTGTTTTTT. This encodes CASRRRETNEKLFF.

The chain has TRBV28 and TRBJ1-2; 8 nucleotides match TRBD1. J was trimmed by 4 bases and V by 6 bases; bases with no gene match: 7. The CDR3 has 14 residues. Per the germline V gene, CDR1 is MDHEN and CDR2 is SYDVKM. The CDR3 DNA reads TGTGCCAGCAGGCCTTGGGACAGGAGCTATGGCTACACCTTC. Encoded protein: CASRPWDRSYGYTF.

The V gene is TRBV30, the J gene TRBJ2-7, with D perhaps matching TRBD2 (5 bases). CDR3 length: 12 amino acids. Germline V CDR1 and CDR2: GTSNPN, SVGIG (reference sequence). V was clipped by 1 base and J by 7 bases, with 11 bases between them. The CDR3 DNA sequence: TGTGCCTGGAGTGGCGGAGAGGGTGAGCAGTACTTC. It translates to CAWSGGEGEQYF.

This chain uses TRBV11-2 with TRBJ2-7, with 11 nucleotides matching TRBD1. V gave up 5 bases and J gave up 2 bases; unmatched junction bases: 8. Germline V lookup: CDR1 SGHAT, CDR2 FQNNGV. The CDR3 covers 16 residues. The chain's CDR3 is CASSPGGQGAAYEQYF. CDR3 coding DNA: TGTGCCAGCAGCCCGGGCGGACAGGGGGCCGCCTACGAGCAGTACTTC.

The V gene is TRBV24-1, the J gene TRBJ2-1, with TRBD1 as a possible D gene (5 bases). V dropped 3 bases and J dropped 6 bases, with 14 bases sitting between them. This CDR3 comprises 15 residues. Germline CDR1 is KGHDR and CDR2 is SFDVKD. The CDR3 DNA reads TGTGCCACCAGTGATCTGGACAAAGAGAGCAATGAGCAGTTCTTC. This translates into CATSDLDKESNEQFF.

Here the CDR3 reads CASSPDRNYGYTF. DNA for the CDR3: TGTGCCAGCAGTCCAGACAGGAACTATGGCTACACCTTC. The chain uses TRBV2 and TRBJ1-2, with D perhaps TRBD1 (6 bases). The CDR3 sequence is 13 residues long. V dropped 5 bases and J dropped 2 bases, with 9 bases sitting between them. CDR1 SNHLY and CDR2 FYNNEI come from the germline V gene.

The chain links TRBV9 to TRBJ1-6, with 9 positions matching TRBD1. The junction had 5 bases not matched to a gene; V was cut back by 0 bases and J by 10 bases. Germline CDR1 SGDLS, CDR2 YYNGEE. The CDR3 totals 15 residues. The CDR3 protein is CASSVEGQGRSPLHF. CDR3 bases: TGTGCCAGCAGCGTAGAGGGACAGGGCCGGTCACCCCTCCACTTT.